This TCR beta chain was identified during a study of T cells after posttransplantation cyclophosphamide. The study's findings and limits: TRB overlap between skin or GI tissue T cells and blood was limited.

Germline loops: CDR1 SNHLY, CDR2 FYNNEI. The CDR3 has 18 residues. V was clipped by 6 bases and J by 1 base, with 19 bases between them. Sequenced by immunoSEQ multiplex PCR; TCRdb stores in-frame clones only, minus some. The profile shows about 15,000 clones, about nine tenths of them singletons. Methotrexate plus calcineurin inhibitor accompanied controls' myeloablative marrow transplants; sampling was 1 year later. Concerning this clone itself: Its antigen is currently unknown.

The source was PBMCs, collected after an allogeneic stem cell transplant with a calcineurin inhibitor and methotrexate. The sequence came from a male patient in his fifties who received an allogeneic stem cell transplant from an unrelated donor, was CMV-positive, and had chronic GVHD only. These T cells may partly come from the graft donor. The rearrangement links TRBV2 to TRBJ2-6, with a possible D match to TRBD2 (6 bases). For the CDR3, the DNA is TGTGCCAGCAGGGGAGGCGGGGCGTTACAGTCTGGGGCCAACGTCCTGACTTTC. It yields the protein CASRGGGALQSGANVLTF.